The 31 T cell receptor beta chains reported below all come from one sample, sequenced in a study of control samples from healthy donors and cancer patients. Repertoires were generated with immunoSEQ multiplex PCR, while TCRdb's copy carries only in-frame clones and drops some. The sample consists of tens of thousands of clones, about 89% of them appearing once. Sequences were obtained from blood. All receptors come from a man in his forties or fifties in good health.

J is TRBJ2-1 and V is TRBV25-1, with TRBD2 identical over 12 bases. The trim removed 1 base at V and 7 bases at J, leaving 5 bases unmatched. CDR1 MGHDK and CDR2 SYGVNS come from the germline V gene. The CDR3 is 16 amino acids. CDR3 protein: CASSEFPSGGANEQFF. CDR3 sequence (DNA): TGTGCCAGCAGTGAATTTCCTAGCGGGGGGGCGAATGAGCAGTTCTTC.

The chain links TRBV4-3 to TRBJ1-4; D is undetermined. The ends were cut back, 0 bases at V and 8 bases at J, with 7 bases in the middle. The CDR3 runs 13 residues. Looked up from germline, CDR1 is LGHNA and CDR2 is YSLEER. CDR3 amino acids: CASSQDGGEKLFF. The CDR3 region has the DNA TGCGCCAGCAGCCAAGATGGAGGGGAAAAACTGTTTTTT.

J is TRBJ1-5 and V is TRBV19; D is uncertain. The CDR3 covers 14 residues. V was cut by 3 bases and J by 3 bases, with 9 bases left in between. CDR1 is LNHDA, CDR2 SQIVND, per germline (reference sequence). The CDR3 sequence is CASSILDPNQPQHF. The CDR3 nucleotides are TGTGCCAGTAGTATTCTGGACCCCAATCAGCCCCAGCATTTT.

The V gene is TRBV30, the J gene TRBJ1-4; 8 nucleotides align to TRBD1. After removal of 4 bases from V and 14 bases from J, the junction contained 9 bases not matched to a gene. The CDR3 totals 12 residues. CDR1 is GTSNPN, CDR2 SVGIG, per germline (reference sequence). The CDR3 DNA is TGTGCCTGGACTACAACAGGGGGACGGCTGTTTTTT. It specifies CAWTTTGGRLFF.

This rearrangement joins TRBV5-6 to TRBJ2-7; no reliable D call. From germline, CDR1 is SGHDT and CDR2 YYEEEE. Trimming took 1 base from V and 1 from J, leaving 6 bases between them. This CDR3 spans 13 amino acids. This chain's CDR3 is CASSLIRSYEQYF. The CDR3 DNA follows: TGTGCCAGCAGCTTGATTCGGTCCTACGAGCAGTACTTC.

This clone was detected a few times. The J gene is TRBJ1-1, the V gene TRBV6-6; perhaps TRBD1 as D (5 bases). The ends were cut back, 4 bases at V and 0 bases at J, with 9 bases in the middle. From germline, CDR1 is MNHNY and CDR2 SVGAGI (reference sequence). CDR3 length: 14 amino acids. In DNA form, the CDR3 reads TGTGCCAGCAGTTCCCGGGGGATGAACACTGAAGCTTTCTTT. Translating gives CASSSRGMNTEAFF.

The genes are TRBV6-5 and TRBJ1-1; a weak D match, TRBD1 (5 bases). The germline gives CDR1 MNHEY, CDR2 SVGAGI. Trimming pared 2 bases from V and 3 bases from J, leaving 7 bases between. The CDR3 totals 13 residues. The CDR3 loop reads CASSYGQDTEAFF. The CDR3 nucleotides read TGTGCCAGCAGTTACGGACAAGACACTGAAGCTTTCTTT.

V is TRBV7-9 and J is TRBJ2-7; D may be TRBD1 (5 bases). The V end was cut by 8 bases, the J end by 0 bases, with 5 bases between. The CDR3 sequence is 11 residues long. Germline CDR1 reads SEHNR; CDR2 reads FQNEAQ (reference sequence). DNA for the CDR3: TGTGCCAGCGGGGCCTCCTACGAGCAGTACTTC. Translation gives CASGASYEQYF.

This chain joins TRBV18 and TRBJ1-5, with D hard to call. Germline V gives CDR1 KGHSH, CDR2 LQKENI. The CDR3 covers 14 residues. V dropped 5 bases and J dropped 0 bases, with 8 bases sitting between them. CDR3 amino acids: CASSGDGSNQPQHF. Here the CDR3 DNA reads TGTGCCAGCTCAGGAGACGGTAGCAATCAGCCCCAGCATTTT.

CDR3: CAISSSGQATNTEAFF. Written as DNA, the CDR3 is TGTGCCATCAGCTCCTCTGGACAGGCCACGAACACTGAAGCTTTCTTT. The chain links TRBV10-3 to TRBJ1-1, with TRBD1 matching over 7 bases. The CDR3 is 16 amino acids. J was trimmed by 1 base and V by 6 bases; bases with no gene match: 11. From germline, CDR1 is ENHRY and CDR2 SYGVKD.

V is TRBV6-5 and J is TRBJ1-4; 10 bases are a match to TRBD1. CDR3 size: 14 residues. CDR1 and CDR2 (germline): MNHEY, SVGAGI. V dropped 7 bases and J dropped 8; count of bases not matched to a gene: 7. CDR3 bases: TGTGCCAGCAAGAAGACAGGGGGCCGGGAAAAACTGTTTTTT. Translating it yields CASKKTGGREKLFF.

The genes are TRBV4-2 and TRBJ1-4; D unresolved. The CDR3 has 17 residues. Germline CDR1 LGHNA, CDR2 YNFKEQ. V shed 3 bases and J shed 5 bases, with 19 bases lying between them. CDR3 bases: TGTGCCAGCAGCCACTCCGATTCGCCAGTTGCGAATGAAAAACTGTTTTTT. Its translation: CASSHSDSPVANEKLFF.

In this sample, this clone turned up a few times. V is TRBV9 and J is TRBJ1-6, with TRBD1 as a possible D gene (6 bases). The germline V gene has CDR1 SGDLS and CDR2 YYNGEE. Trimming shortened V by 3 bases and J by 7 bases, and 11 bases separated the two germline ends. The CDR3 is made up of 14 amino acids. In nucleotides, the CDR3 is TGTGCCAGCAGCGGCAGTACAGGGAATTCACCCCTCCACTTT. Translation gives CASSGSTGNSPLHF. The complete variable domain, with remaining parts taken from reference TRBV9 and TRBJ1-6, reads DSGVTQTPKHLITATGQRVTLRCSPRSGDLSVYWYQQSLDQGLQFLIQYYNGEERAKGNILERFSAQQFPDLHSELNLSSLELGDSALYFCASSGSTGNSPLHFGNGTRLTVT.

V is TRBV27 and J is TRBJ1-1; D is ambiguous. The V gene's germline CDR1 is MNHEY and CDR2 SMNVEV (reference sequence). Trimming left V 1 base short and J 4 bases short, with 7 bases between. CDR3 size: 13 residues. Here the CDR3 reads CASSLYLFTEAFF. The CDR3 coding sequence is TGTGCCAGCAGTTTATATTTGTTCACTGAAGCTTTCTTT.

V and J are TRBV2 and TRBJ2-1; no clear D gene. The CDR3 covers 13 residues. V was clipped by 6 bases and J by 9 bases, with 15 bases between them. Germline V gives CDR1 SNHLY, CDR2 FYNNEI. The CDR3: CASSLFESGEQFF. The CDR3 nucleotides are TGTGCCAGCAGCCTATTCGAATCCGGTGAGCAGTTCTTC.

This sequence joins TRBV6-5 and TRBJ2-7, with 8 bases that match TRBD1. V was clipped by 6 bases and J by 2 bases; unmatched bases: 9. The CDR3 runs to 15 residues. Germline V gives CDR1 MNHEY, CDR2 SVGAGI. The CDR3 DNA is TGTGCCAGCAGGGGCGCCGGGACAGGAGCCTACGAGCAGTACTTC. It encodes CASRGAGTGAYEQYF.

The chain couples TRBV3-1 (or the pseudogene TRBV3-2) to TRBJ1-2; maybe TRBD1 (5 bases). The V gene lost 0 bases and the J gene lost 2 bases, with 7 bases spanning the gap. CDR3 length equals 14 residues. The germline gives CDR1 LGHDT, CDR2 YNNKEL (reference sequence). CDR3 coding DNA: TGTGCCAGCAGCCAAGATGAGGGGAACTATGGCTACACCTTC. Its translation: CASSQDEGNYGYTF.

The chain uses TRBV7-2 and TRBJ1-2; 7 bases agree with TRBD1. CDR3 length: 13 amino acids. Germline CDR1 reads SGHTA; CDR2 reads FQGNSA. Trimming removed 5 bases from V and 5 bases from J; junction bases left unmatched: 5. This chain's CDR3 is CASSQRQGYGYTF. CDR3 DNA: TGTGCCAGCAGCCAACGACAGGGATATGGCTACACCTTC. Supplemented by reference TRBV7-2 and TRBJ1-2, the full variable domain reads GAGVSQSPSNKVTEKGKDVELRCDPISGHTALYWYRQSLGQGLEFLIYFQGNSAPDKSGLPSDRFSAERTGGSVSTLTIQRTQQEDSAVYLCASSQRQGYGYTFGSGTRLTVV.

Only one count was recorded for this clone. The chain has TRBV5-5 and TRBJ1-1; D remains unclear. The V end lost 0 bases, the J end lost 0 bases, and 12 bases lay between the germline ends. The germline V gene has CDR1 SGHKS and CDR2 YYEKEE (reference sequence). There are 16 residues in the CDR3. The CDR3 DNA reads TGTGCCAGCAGCTTGGAGGGTACGCTCATGAACACTGAAGCTTTCTTT. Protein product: CASSLEGTLMNTEAFF.

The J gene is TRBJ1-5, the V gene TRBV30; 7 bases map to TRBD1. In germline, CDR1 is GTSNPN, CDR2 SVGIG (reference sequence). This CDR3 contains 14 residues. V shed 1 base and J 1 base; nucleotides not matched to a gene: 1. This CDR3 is CAWSADRSNQPQHF. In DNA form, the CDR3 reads TGTGCCTGGAGTGCGGACAGGAGCAATCAGCCCCAGCATTTT.

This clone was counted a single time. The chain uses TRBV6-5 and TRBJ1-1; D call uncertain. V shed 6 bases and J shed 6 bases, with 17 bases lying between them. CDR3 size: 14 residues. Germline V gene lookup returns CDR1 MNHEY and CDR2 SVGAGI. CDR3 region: CASRLTVGRAEAFF. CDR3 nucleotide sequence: TGTGCCAGCAGATTGACGGTCGGAAGGGCTGAAGCTTTCTTT.

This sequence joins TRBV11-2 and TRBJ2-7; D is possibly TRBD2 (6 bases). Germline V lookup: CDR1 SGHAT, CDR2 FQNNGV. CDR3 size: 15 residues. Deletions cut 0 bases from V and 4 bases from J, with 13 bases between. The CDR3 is CASSLDAGWLYEQYF. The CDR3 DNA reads TGTGCCAGCAGCTTAGATGCGGGGTGGCTGTACGAGCAGTACTTC.

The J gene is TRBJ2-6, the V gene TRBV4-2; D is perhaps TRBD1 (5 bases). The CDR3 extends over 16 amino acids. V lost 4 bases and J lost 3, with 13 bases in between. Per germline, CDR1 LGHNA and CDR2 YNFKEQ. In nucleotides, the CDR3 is TGTGCCAGCAGCCCTACGTTAAGGGGTGGGGCCAACGTCCTGACTTTC. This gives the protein CASSPTLRGGANVLTF.

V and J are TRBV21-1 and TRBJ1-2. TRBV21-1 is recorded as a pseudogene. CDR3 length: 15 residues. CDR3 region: CASSKVRQANYGYTF. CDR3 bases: TGTGCCAGCAGCAAAGTCCGGCAAGCCAACTATGGCTACACCTTC.

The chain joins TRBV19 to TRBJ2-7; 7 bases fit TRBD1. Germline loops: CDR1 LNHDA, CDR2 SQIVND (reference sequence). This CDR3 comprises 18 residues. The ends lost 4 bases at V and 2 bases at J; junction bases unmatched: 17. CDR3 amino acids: CASSKRFSRDRVPYEQYF. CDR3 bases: TGTGCCAGTAGTAAAAGATTCTCACGAGACAGGGTGCCCTACGAGCAGTACTTC.

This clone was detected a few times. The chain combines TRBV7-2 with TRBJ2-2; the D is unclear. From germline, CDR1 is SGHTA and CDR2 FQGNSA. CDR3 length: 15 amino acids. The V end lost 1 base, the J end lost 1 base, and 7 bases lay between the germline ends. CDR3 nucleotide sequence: TGTGCCAGCAGCTTAGATGGGAAGAACACCGGGGAGCTGTTTTTT. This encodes CASSLDGKNTGELFF. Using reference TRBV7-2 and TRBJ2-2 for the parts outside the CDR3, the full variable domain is GAGVSQSPSNKVTEKGKDVELRCDPISGHTALYWYRQSLGQGLEFLIYFQGNSAPDKSGLPSDRFSAERTGGSVSTLTIQRTQQEDSAVYLCASSLDGKNTGELFFGEGSRLTVL.

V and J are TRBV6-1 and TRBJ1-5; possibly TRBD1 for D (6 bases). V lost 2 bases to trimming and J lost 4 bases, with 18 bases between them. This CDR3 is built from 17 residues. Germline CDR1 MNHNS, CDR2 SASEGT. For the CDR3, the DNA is TGTGCCAGCAGTGAAACGTTAAGGAGAGGGGGGAATCAGCCCCAGCATTTT. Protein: CASSETLRRGGNQPQHF.

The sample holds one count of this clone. The CDR3 loop reads CASSYSMTSNTEAFF. In nucleotides, the CDR3 is TGTGCCAGCAGTTACTCGATGACGTCGAACACTGAAGCTTTCTTT. This sequence joins TRBV6-2 or TRBV6-3 and TRBJ1-1; D is ambiguous. Germline CDR1 MNHEY, CDR2 SVGEGT. The length of the CDR3 is 15 residues. Deletions cut 0 bases from V and 1 base from J, with 9 bases between.

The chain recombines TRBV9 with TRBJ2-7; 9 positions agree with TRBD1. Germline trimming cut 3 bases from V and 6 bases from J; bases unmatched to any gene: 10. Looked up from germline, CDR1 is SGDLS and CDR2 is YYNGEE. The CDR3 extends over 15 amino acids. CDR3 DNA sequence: TGTGCCAGCAGCGCACAGGGGGCGCGTGGGGGCGAGCAGTACTTC. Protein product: CASSAQGARGGEQYF.

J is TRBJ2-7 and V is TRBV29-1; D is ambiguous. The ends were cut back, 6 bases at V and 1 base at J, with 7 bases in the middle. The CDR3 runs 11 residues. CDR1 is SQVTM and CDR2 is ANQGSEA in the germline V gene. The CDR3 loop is CSVRTSYEQYF. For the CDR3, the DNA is TGCAGCGTCCGAACTTCCTACGAGCAGTACTTC.

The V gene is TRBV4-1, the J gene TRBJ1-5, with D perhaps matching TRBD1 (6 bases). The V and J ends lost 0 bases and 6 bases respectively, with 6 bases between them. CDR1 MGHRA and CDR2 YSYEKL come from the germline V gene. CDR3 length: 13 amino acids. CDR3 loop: CASSQDRGQPQHF. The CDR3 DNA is TGCGCCAGCAGCCAAGACAGGGGTCAGCCCCAGCATTTT.